This is a list of T cell receptor beta chains from one sample in a study of shared clonotypes between healthy human individuals. The repertoire was sequenced with immunoSEQ multiplex PCR; TCRdb's copy has only in-frame clones and lacks some. This repertoire shows about 2.4 million clones, under 95% found once; its top ten account for roughly 0.39%. The sample comprised naive CD4+ T cells from PBMCs. These receptors all stem from a man between 18 and 29 years old in good health. Some clones in this sample may be carry-over from other donors' samples. The CDR3 runs from the conserved cysteine through the conserved F or W. The D gene is left open where the match is weak. Expanded clones are given a class, and other clones once, few, many or no size at all.

len	d_gene	v_gene	abundance	j_gene	CDR3aa	CDR3nt
14	.	TRBV30	.	TRBJ2-5	CAWSGTGRGETQYF	TGTGCCTGGAGTGGCACAGGTCGAGGAGAGACCCAGTACTTC
11	.	TRBV6-6	.	TRBJ2-1	CASASSIRTFF	TGTGCCAGCGCATCGAGTATACGAACGTTCTTC
15	.	TRBV6-4	once	TRBJ2-1	CASSLWDTAYNEQFF	TGTGCCAGCAGTCTTTGGGACACAGCCTACAATGAGCAGTTCTTC
15	.	TRBV11-2	.	TRBJ1-1	CASSLVVAKNTEAFF	TGTGCCAGCAGCTTAGTCGTGGCGAAGAACACTGAAGCTTTCTTT
16	.	TRBV9	.	TRBJ2-1	CASSVEDSALYNEQFF	TGTGCCAGCAGCGTAGAGGACAGTGCCCTATACAATGAGCAGTTCTTC
15	.	TRBV28	.	TRBJ1-2	CASSPNPGTHYGYTF	TGTGCCAGCAGTCCCAACCCCGGGACGCACTATGGCTACACCTTC
16	TRBD1	TRBV28	once	TRBJ1-5	CASSLFRQGGNQPQHF	TGTGCCAGCAGTTTGTTCCGACAGGGAGGAAATCAGCCCCAGCATTTT
15	TRBD1	TRBV2	.	TRBJ2-2	CASRIRQGRGGELFF	TGTGCCAGCAGGATTCGACAGGGGAGAGGCGGGGAGCTGTTTTTT
15	TRBD2	TRBV29-1	.	TRBJ2-1	CSVDLGSGISNEQFF	TGCAGCGTTGATTTAGGTAGCGGGATTTCCAATGAGCAGTTCTTC
15	.	TRBV2	.	TRBJ2-7	CASSGVTGLSGEQYF	TGTGCCAGCAGTGGTGTAACAGGCCTCTCTGGCGAGCAGTACTTC
15	TRBD1	TRBV18	.	TRBJ1-2	CASSLRPGQGYGYTF	TGTGCCAGCTCACTACGTCCGGGACAGGGCTATGGCTACACCTTC
12	.	TRBV27	few	TRBJ1-2	CASSPSGYGYTF	TGTGCCAGCAGTCCCTCAGGGTATGGCTACACCTTC
18	TRBD2	TRBV5-4	.	TRBJ2-3	CASSLGFRETSGKDTQYF	TGTGCCAGCAGCTTGGGTTTCCGGGAGACTAGCGGGAAGGATACGCAGTATTTT
16	TRBD2	TRBV9	.	TRBJ2-1	CASSVQVGGPRNEQFF	TGTGCCAGCAGCGTACAAGTGGGAGGGCCGAGGAATGAGCAGTTCTTC
14	TRBD1	TRBV30	.	TRBJ1-2	CAWSPRTGVRGYTF	TGTGCCTGGAGTCCACGGACAGGGGTGCGCGGCTACACCTTC
16	.	TRBV19	.	TRBJ2-3	CASSPDQGQFTDTQYF	TGTGCCAGTAGCCCAGACCAAGGACAGTTCACAGATACGCAGTATTTT
15	.	TRBV19	.	TRBJ1-2	CASSAGVPGAYGYTF	TGTGCCAGTAGTGCCGGGGTCCCCGGCGCATATGGCTACACCTTC
15	TRBD2	TRBV5-1	.	TRBJ2-2	CASSGLAGKAGELFF	TGCGCCAGCAGCGGACTAGCGGGGAAGGCCGGGGAGCTGTTTTTT
14	.	TRBV28	once	TRBJ2-1	CASSSAGLGDEQFF	TGTGCCAGCAGTTCAGCGGGCCTGGGCGATGAGCAGTTCTTC
17	TRBD1	TRBV9	.	TRBJ1-4	CASSPRPPGQGNEKLFF	TGTGCCAGCAGCCCCAGACCTCCGGGACAGGGGAATGAAAAACTGTTTTTT
16	.	TRBV7-9	.	TRBJ1-2	CASSLFVGELSIGYTF	TGTGCCAGCAGCTTATTCGTGGGCGAGCTCAGTATTGGCTACACCTTC
17	TRBD2	TRBV7-3	.	TRBJ2-5	CASSLLMSGLAEETQYF	TGTGCCAGCAGCCTCTTAATGAGCGGACTAGCGGAAGAGACCCAGTACTTC
15	TRBD1	TRBV28	.	TRBJ1-6	CASSTPDRVDSPLHF	TGTGCCAGCAGTACCCCGGACAGGGTAGATTCACCCCTCCACTTT
14	.	TRBV5-1	.	TRBJ1-4	CASSWDRGDEKLFF	TGCGCCAGCAGCTGGGACCGCGGGGATGAAAAACTGTTTTTT
13	TRBD1	TRBV28	.	TRBJ1-6	CASSPAGGSPLHF	TGTGCCAGCAGTCCGGCAGGGGGATCACCCCTCCACTTT
15	.	TRBV15	.	TRBJ2-7	CATSPDPGRTEWQYF	TGTGCCACCAGCCCCGACCCCGGACGGACCGAGTGGCAGTACTTC
15	.	TRBV18	once	TRBJ2-5	CASSRGTEDQETQYF	TGTGCCAGCTCACGCGGGACAGAGGACCAAGAGACCCAGTACTTC
14	TRBD1	TRBV27	.	TRBJ1-1	CASSPRQGDTEAFF	TGTGCCAGCAGTCCACGACAGGGGGACACTGAAGCTTTCTTT
13	TRBD1	TRBV4-1	.	TRBJ2-7	CASSTKTGYEQYF	TGCGCCAGCAGCACTAAGACAGGGTACGAGCAGTACTTC
16	.	TRBV11-2	.	TRBJ2-2	CASSLVGGANTGELFF	TGTGCCAGCAGCTTAGTTGGCGGGGCGAACACCGGGGAGCTGTTTTTT
12	.	TRBV2	.	TRBJ2-1	CASSEDGPRFLF	TGTGCCAGCAGTGAGGACGGGCCCAGGTTTCTCTTC
13	.	TRBV25-1	.	TRBJ2-5	CASSYRGLETQYF	TGTGCCAGCAGTTATAGGGGGTTAGAGACCCAGTACTTC
13	.	TRBV2	.	TRBJ2-1	CASHEGWYNEQFF	TGTGCCAGCCATGAGGGGTGGTACAATGAGCAGTTCTTC